This paragraph reports one T cell receptor beta chain. Its target antigen remains unknown. No clone much larger than this one lies a single base away; base qualities are absent. TCRbeta CDR3 regions were amplified from genomic DNA by means of the immunoSEQ Assay, a bias-controlled multiplex PCR. Concerning the study's data processing: The number of nucleated cells in each sample was estimated by amplification of reference gene primers within the assay. To quantify the absolute abundance of each unique TCRbeta CDR3 rearrangement, sequence reads were collapsed and filtered. For each sample, productive Simpson clonality was calculated by taking the square root of Simpson's diversity index across productive rearrangements. The clones in this table, taken by TCRdb from immuneACCESS, are in-frame only. Not every clone is retained; where verified, under half of the shortfall comes from an unresolved V gene, and the cause of the rest is unknown. The V and J calls and clone size are taken from that table; D and trimming were inferred from the DNA. The sample yields about 250,000 clones; approximately 86% were counted once. Clones ranked in the top ten supply over 1.3% of the sample.

Whole blood was collected in K2EDTA tubes by collaborating institutions according to the institutions' own protocols. For TCRbeta analysis, collaborator samples were shipped as frozen whole blood, as isolated PBMCs, or as DNA extracted from either sample type. This sample was taken from a study of blood T cell repertoires in COVID-19 (dated by TCRdb to 2018 to 2021). Turning to the overall study: Samples covering the acute and convalescent phases of COVID-19 were provided by collaborators in the United States, Italy and Spain. Subjects who had been exposed to COVID-19, were actively infected with it, or had recovered from it provided the deeply sampled blood TCRbeta repertoires that made up the dataset. Sample metadata almost always included a de-identified subject ID, COVID-19 status, age in years and sex. Samples came from the ongoing ImmuneRACE study (first 160 participants) plus 1,254 subjects from 6 global collaborators. The prospective study material was composed of cDNA or gDNA derived from T cells, B-cell-depleted T cells, or PBMCs. The repertoires were released in a freely available public database intended as a resource for research on the immune response to SARS-CoV-2. Where available, HLA class I and class II types were obtained from metadata supplied by the sample provider rather than from assay-based typing.

The full study reports these points: How much clinical and demographic metadata was included differed by source and by participant, and the metadata was provided uncurated.

Sequencing input: peripheral blood. This receptor was identified in a man older than 75 with acute or convalescent COVID-19.

For the CDR3, the sequence is CASSFTVGSGNTIYF. In nucleotides, the sequence is TGTGCCAGCAGCTTCACGGTCGGCTCTGGAAACACCATATATTTT. The rearranged segments are TRBV7-2 and TRBJ1-3, with the D gene not confidently named. From the cysteine up to the phenylalanine, the CDR3 has a length of 15 residues. Only the CDR3 DNA is retained, 45 bases long and in frame from the first base. From the germline V gene, CDR1 is SGHTA and CDR2 is FQGNSA. V is cut by 3 bases and J by 0 bases, and the space between the germline ends is 9 bases.